A selection of T cell receptor beta chains follows, all from one sample in a study of cytomegalovirus exposure and HLA in healthy donors. The table came from immunoSEQ multiplex PCR; TCRdb's copy has only in-frame clones and leaves some out. Here the sample spans fewer than 250,000 clones, more than 75% being singletons. The material sequenced was PBMCs. The receptor source for this set is a male donor in good health and CMV-seronegative. Each CDR3 is given with its conserved first and last residue. D genes are given only for firm matches. Not all rows give a size; the values are once, few, many and, for expanded clones, a class.

d_call	v_call	j_call	cdr3_length	clone_size	cdr3_aa	cdr3_nt
TRBD2	TRBV25-1	TRBJ2-1	16	.	CASRPTSGRDYNEQFF	TGTGCCAGCAGACCGACTAGCGGAAGAGACTACAATGAGCAGTTCTTC
TRBD2	TRBV5-1	TRBJ2-3	15	.	CASSLAGGITDTQYF	TGCGCCAGCTCTCTCGCGGGAGGAATCACAGATACGCAGTATTTT
.	TRBV28	TRBJ1-2	14	few	CASSLGGSNYGYTF	TGTGCCAGCAGCCTGGGAGGGTCTAACTATGGCTACACCTTC
TRBD1	TRBV18	TRBJ1-5	14	.	CASSLDRGLQPQHF	TGTGCCAGCTCCCTGGACAGGGGGCTACAGCCCCAGCATTTT
TRBD2	TRBV9	TRBJ2-7	15	.	CASSPPQGRVGEQYF	TGTGCCAGCAGCCCGCCGCAAGGGAGGGTAGGGGAGCAGTACTTC
TRBD2	TRBV14	TRBJ2-1	16	.	CASSAVAGGPINEQFF	TGTGCCAGCAGCGCCGTTGCGGGAGGGCCCATTAATGAGCAGTTCTTC
.	TRBV27	TRBJ2-7	14	.	CASSLASNSYEQYF	TGTGCCAGCAGTTTAGCTAGCAACTCCTACGAGCAGTACTTC
.	TRBV5-1	TRBJ2-1	14	few	CASSLGQDYNEQFF	TGCGCCAGCAGCTTGGGACAGGATTACAATGAGCAGTTCTTC
TRBD1	TRBV5-1	TRBJ1-2	15	once	CASSLDRARHYSYTF	TGCGCCAGCAGCCTTGACAGGGCGCGACACTATAGCTACACCTTC
.	TRBV6-1	TRBJ2-7	15	.	CATTLTLAAPHEQYF	TGTGCCACTACCCTCACTCTAGCAGCTCCTCACGAGCAGTACTTC
TRBD1	TRBV7-9	TRBJ2-1	16	.	CASSQSRDSPYNEQFF	TGTGCCAGCAGCCAGAGCCGGGACAGCCCCTACAATGAGCAGTTCTTC
TRBD1	TRBV10-1	TRBJ2-4	15	once	CASRGGPQPKNIQYF	TGCGCCAGCAGAGGGGGCCCCCAGCCTAAAAACATTCAGTACTTC
.	TRBV7-9	TRBJ1-1	16	.	CSSSLDVPTVNTEAFF	TGTTCCAGCAGCTTAGATGTCCCTACAGTGAACACTGAAGCTTTCTTT
.	TRBV6-5	TRBJ2-2	15	once	CASSFNRGGTGELFF	TGTGCCAGCAGTTTTAACAGGGGGGGGACCGGGGAGCTGTTTTTT
.	TRBV5-1	TRBJ2-5	14	.	CASGTGHPRETQYF	TGCGCCAGTGGGACGGGACACCCTAGGGAGACCCAGTACTTC
TRBD2	TRBV5-1	TRBJ2-2	16	.	CASSLARLAGKGELFF	TGCGCCAGCAGCTTGGCACGACTAGCGGGCAAAGGGGAGCTGTTTTTT
.	TRBV5-1	TRBJ1-6	14	.	CASSFEGGNSPLHF	TGCGCCAGCAGCTTTGAGGGTGGTAATTCACCCCTCCACTTT
.	TRBV4-1	TRBJ2-1	13	few	CASSHGSGNEQFF	TGCGCCAGCAGCCACGGAAGCGGGAATGAGCAGTTCTTC
TRBD2	TRBV5-1	TRBJ2-2	16	.	CASSRTSGSSYGELFF	TGCGCCAGCAGCCGGACTAGCGGGAGTTCATACGGGGAGCTGTTTTTT
.	TRBV7-2	TRBJ2-7	15	once	CASSLARGPGYEQYF	TGTGCCAGCAGCTTAGCGCGAGGGCCGGGCTACGAGCAGTACTTC
.	TRBV2	TRBJ2-3	14	.	CASSESTRADTQYF	TGTGCCAGCAGTGAATCTACGAGGGCAGATACGCAGTATTTT
TRBD1	TRBV15	TRBJ1-2	16	.	CATSRAGTGDFRGYTF	TGTGCCACCAGCAGAGCCGGGACAGGGGATTTCCGTGGCTACACCTTC
TRBD1	TRBV28	TRBJ2-6	16	.	CASSRQGAAGANVLTF	TGTGCCAGCAGTCGACAGGGGGCAGCAGGGGCCAACGTCCTGACTTTC
TRBD2	TRBV27	TRBJ2-1	20	.	CASSLLAGGPGRLGINEQFF	TGTGCCAGCAGTTTACTAGCGGGAGGGCCAGGGAGGCTCGGGATCAATGAGCAGTTCTTC
TRBD2	TRBV5-1	TRBJ2-7	14	.	CASSWTSGGYEQYF	TGCGCCAGCAGCTGGACTAGCGGTGGCTACGAGCAGTACTTC